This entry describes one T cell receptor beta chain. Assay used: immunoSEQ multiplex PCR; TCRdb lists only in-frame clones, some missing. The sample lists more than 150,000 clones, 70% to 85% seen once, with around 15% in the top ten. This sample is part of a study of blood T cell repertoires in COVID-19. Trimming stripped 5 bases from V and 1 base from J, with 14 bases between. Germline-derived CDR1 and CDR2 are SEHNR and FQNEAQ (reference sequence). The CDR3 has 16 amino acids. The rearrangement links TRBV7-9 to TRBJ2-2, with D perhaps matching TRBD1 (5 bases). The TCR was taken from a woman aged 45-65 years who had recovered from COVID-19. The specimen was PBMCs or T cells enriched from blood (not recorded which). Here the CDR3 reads CASSPGQGLNTGELFF. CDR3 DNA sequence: TGTGCCAGCAGCCCCGGCCAGGGCCTGAACACCGGGGAGCTGTTTTTT.